The rows below give T cell receptor beta chains drawn from one sample of a study of blood T cell repertoires in COVID-19. This table comes from immunoSEQ multiplex PCR, and its TCRdb copy is limited to in-frame clones, with some not included. The repertoire consists of a few hundred thousand clones, with 89% occurring once and the leading ten covering around 3%. The sample taken for sequencing was peripheral blood. These receptors all come from a woman in her 30s with COVID-19, enrolled during active disease. Each CDR3 is given with its conserved first and last residue. D genes are given only for firm matches. Clone size is shown for a subset of rows, as once, few, many or a class of expanded clone.

size,J,D,V,DNA,CDR3
.,TRBJ2-5,TRBD1,TRBV10-1,TGCGCCAGCAGTGGTTGGACAGGGGTCGGGGAGACCCAGTACTTC,CASSGWTGVGETQYF
.,TRBJ1-2,TRBD1,TRBV10-3,TGTGCCATCAGCTCGCTGGACAGGGGGTATGGCTACACCTTC,CAISSLDRGYGYTF
.,TRBJ1-5,.,TRBV3-1/TRBV3-2,TGTGCCAGCAGCCAAGGGGCGGGGGGCACAGCGAGCAATCAGCCCCAGCATTTT,CASSQGAGGTASNQPQHF
.,TRBJ2-1,TRBD2,TRBV7-9,TGTGCCAGCAGCACTTACCTAGCGGGGGGCTACAATGAGCAGTTCTTC,CASSTYLAGGYNEQFF
.,TRBJ2-1,TRBD1,TRBV7-2,TGTGCCAGCAGCTTAGCGAGACAGGGGCGCTACAATGAGCAGTTCTTC,CASSLARQGRYNEQFF
.,TRBJ2-2,.,TRBV19,TGTGCCAGTAGTAGGAGCCCGAACACCGGGGAGCTGTTTTTT,CASSRSPNTGELFF
.,TRBJ1-1,.,TRBV24-1,TGTGCCACCCGAGGACAGATGAACACTGAAGCTTTCTTT,CATRGQMNTEAFF
once,TRBJ2-5,TRBD1,TRBV3-1/TRBV3-2,TGTGCCAGCAGCCGGGAATTGGACAGGGGCGAGACCCAGTACTTC,CASSRELDRGETQYF
.,TRBJ2-2,.,TRBV27,TGTGCCAGCAGTCCCCCGGTGCGGGAGCTGTTTTTT,CASSPPVRELFF
.,TRBJ2-1,TRBD2,TRBV9,TGTGCCAGCAGCGTGAGGACTAGCGGGGGCCCCTACTCCTACAATGAGCAGTTCTTC,CASSVRTSGGPYSYNEQFF
.,TRBJ1-2,TRBD1,TRBV4-1,TGCGCCAGCAGCCACCCCGGGACAGGGGGCGAGTATGGCTACACCTTC,CASSHPGTGGEYGYTF
.,TRBJ2-3,.,TRBV5-4,TGTGCCAGCAGCTTGGAGCCAGATACGCAGTATTTT,CASSLEPDTQYF
.,TRBJ2-3,.,TRBV10-1,TGCGCCAGCAGTCGCAACAGGGTTCCAGATACGCAGTATTTT,CASSRNRVPDTQYF
.,TRBJ1-6,.,TRBV7-6,TGTGCCAGCAGCCCCCAGACGTTAGGGGTAAGGGATAATTCACCCCTCCACTTT,CASSPQTLGVRDNSPLHF
.,TRBJ2-2,TRBD1,TRBV6-1,TGTGCCAGCAGTGGGCGACCGGGACAGGGGATTAACACCGGGGAGCTGTTTTTT,CASSGRPGQGINTGELFF
.,TRBJ1-4,.,TRBV6-6,TGTGCCAGCAACGGGGGAGGTTTTGCAACTAATGAAAAACTGTTTTTT,CASNGGGFATNEKLFF
.,TRBJ2-7,TRBD1,TRBV5-4,TGTGCCAGCAGCACATCCGGGACAGGCGACTCCTACGAGCAGTACTTC,CASSTSGTGDSYEQYF
few,TRBJ1-2,.,TRBV2,TGTGCCAGCAGTACTATGCGGGACTCCTATGGCTACACCTTC,CASSTMRDSYGYTF
few,TRBJ1-1,.,TRBV6-5,TGTGCCAGCAGAGGGACATTGCCTTACGCTTTCTTT,CASRGTLPYAFF
.,TRBJ1-1,.,TRBV6-1,TGTGCCAGCAGTGACAGGGGGAACACTGAAGCTTTCTTT,CASSDRGNTEAFF
.,TRBJ2-3,TRBD2,TRBV19,TGTGCCAGTTCCTTAGCGGGTTTAGCAGATACGCAGTATTTT,CASSLAGLADTQYF
.,TRBJ2-7,.,TRBV7-2,TGTGCCAGCAGCTTAGTAGGCACGACTTACTACGAGCAGTACTTC,CASSLVGTTYYEQYF